This T cell receptor (beta chain) was captured by sequencing in a study of control samples from healthy donors and cancer patients. V was clipped by 3 bases and J by 11 bases, with 10 bases between them. The germline V gene has CDR1 KGHDR and CDR2 SFDVKD. The CDR3 totals 12 residues. TCRdb keeps only in-frame clones here, not all; method: immunoSEQ multiplex PCR. The table includes just over 20,000 clones, around four fifths detected once. This clone was recorded only once. The rearrangement links TRBV24-1 to TRBJ2-1; TRBD1 is a possible D gene (5 bases). Sequences were obtained from PBMCs. The source of this sequence is a man in his 60s with colorectal cancer. The CDR3 bases are TGTGCCACCAGTGATGACAGTGTTCAGCAGTTCTTC. Amino acids: CATSDDSVQQFF.